Following are 5 T cell receptor beta chains from one sample sequenced in a study of T cell responses to AZD1222 COVID-19 vaccine. The method was immunoSEQ multiplex PCR; TCRdb's version includes in-frame clones alone and lacks a portion of them. The sample consists of over 110,000 clones, roughly 89% of them appearing once. This sample comprised peripheral blood, obtained on day 0 of AZD1222 vaccination. Receptor source: an adult in good health.

The V gene is TRBV9, the J gene TRBJ1-1, with D perhaps TRBD1 (6 bases). CDR1 is SGDLS and CDR2 is YYNGEE in the germline V gene. The CDR3 is 13 residues long. Trimming removed 4 bases from V and 5 bases from J, with 12 bases in between. Here the CDR3 reads CASSYREGTEAFF. The CDR3 coding sequence is TGTGCCAGCAGCTACAGGGAGGGTACTGAAGCTTTCTTT.

This chain links TRBV6-6 with TRBJ1-5, with a possible D match to TRBD1 (6 bases). Looked up from germline, CDR1 is MNHNY and CDR2 is SVGAGI (reference sequence). The CDR3 extends over 15 amino acids. V was shortened by 4 bases and J by 9 bases, with 19 bases between the two germline ends. The DNA for the CDR3 is TGTGCCAGCAGTTCCTTCCGGGACACCACGCGGCCCCAGCATTTT. Its translation: CASSSFRDTTRPQHF.

The V call is TRBV5-8, the J call TRBJ2-1; D uncertain. The CDR3 contains 13 residues. Per the germline V gene, CDR1 is SGHTS and CDR2 is YDEGEE. Trimming left V 2 bases short and J 12 bases short, with 15 bases between. The DNA for the CDR3 is TGTGCCAGCAGCTTAGGCGCCATGAACGTGCAGTTCTTC. Encoded protein: CASSLGAMNVQFF.

V usage is TRBV3-1 (or the pseudogene TRBV3-2) and J usage is TRBJ1-2; D call uncertain. The germline V gene has CDR1 LGHDT and CDR2 YNNKEL (reference sequence). This CDR3 is 12 amino acids long. Trimming stripped 2 bases from V and 4 bases from J, with 5 bases between. The CDR3 protein is CASSQQIYGYTF. In nucleotides, the CDR3 is TGTGCCAGCAGCCAACAGATCTATGGCTACACCTTC.

The chain has TRBV9 and TRBJ1-5; D gene unclear. V lost 0 bases and J lost 1, with 8 bases in between. This CDR3 comprises 15 residues. The germline V gene encodes CDR1 SGDLS and CDR2 YYNGEE. CDR3 region: CASSVDVGSNQPQHF. The CDR3 DNA reads TGTGCCAGCAGCGTAGACGTGGGGAGCAATCAGCCCCAGCATTTT.